The clone carrying this TCR beta chain was seen a few times. Libraries of naive CD8 cells were prepared from roughly 18,000 to 920,000 sorted cells using 10%, 30% or 50% RNA. The data were obtained in a study of molecular identifiers for immune sequencing clone quantification. This CDR3 spans 19 amino acids. Previously described methods and listed TCR primers were employed for the bulk TCR libraries. MiXCR was run by TCRdb on the PCR reads, yielding one entry per CDR3 protein. The sample has under 600,000 distinct CDR3 sequences, about 20% seen once. The sequenced sample was naive CD8+ T cells from blood, with Jurkat cell RNA spiked in. Sample subset: FACS-sorted CD8+CD4-CCR7+CD45RA+ naive T cells. The V gene is TRBV21-1, the J gene TRBJ1-4; the table's D call of TRBD1 was not tested on the DNA. TRBV21-1 is assigned pseudogene status. The receptor's source is a human donor in good health. Some libraries in this study had Jurkat cell RNA spiked in. The CDR3 spells CASSLNRDRGPPANEKLFF. CDR3 coding DNA: TGTGCCAGCAGCTTAAACCGGGACAGGGGACCCCCGGCTAATGAAAAACTGTTTTTT.